What follows is one TCR beta chain and its context. Its specificity is not known. These data originate in a study of cytomegalovirus exposure and HLA in healthy donors. V was pared by 9 bases and J by 5 bases, with 17 bases of the junction left unmatched. The CDR3 covers 16 residues. Germline CDR1 is LNHDA and CDR2 is SQIVND (reference sequence). Broader study findings: It was approximately 150 TCR beta chains that were listed as cytomegalovirus-associated. It emerged from a later analysis that several of the most significant clusters appeared to be linked to common viral pathogens. Accurate prediction of most subjects' HLA-A and HLA-B alleles from TCR beta sequences was reported.

Amplification used 60 Vbeta primers and 13 Jbeta primers. Repertoires were generated with immunoSEQ multiplex PCR, while TCRdb's copy carries only in-frame clones and drops some. The sample holds about 160,000 clones; 70% to 85% are singletons and the top ten take 1.5% to 2%. This rearrangement joins TRBV19 to TRBJ2-5; 8 positions agree with TRBD2. The specimen sequenced was PBMCs. This clonotype was obtained from a woman aged 25 to 39 in good health and CMV-seronegative. CDR3 nucleotide sequence: TGTGCCAGCGCCTTAGGGGGGAGCGGGAGAGGGGAGACCCAGTACTTC. Translating it yields CASALGGSGRGETQYF.